This entry lists 9 T cell receptor beta chains sequenced from one sample in a study of T cell repertoires in ileal Crohn's disease. Libraries were prepared by immunoSEQ multiplex PCR; TCRdb keeps only in-frame clonotypes and omits some of them. The sample contains about 17,000 clones, under 80% of which appear only once. Sequenced material: ileal tissue. The receptors stem from an adult with Crohn's disease.

This chain uses TRBV27 with TRBJ2-7; 7 bases map to TRBD1. Germline assignment: CDR1 MNHEY and CDR2 SMNVEV (reference sequence). The CDR3 is 11 amino acids. V lost 7 bases and J lost 7; bases outside the gene matches: 4. In nucleotides, the CDR3 is TGTGCCAGCACCCGACAGGGAGAGCAGTACTTC. Translation: CASTRQGEQYF.

The chain recombines TRBV7-9 with TRBJ2-3; D is ambiguous. Per the germline V gene, CDR1 is SEHNR and CDR2 is FQNEAQ (reference sequence). V was shortened by 3 bases and J by 9 bases, with 10 bases between the two germline ends. CDR3 length equals 12 residues. CDR3 sequence reads: CASSFGYSTQYF. The CDR3 DNA is TGTGCCAGCAGCTTTGGCTACAGCACGCAGTATTTT.

The chain carries TRBV14 and TRBJ1-1, with 8 bases fitting TRBD1. V shed 0 bases and J 1 base; nucleotides not matched to a gene: 4. This CDR3 spans 16 amino acids. The germline gives CDR1 SGHDN, CDR2 FVKESK. CDR3 residues: CASSQDSGQANTEAFF. CDR3 coding DNA: TGTGCCAGCAGCCAAGATTCGGGACAGGCGAACACTGAAGCTTTCTTT.

The chain uses TRBV6-1 and TRBJ1-1, with 10 bases lining up with TRBD1. The trim removed 1 base at V and 4 bases at J, leaving 0 bases unmatched. This CDR3 comprises 14 residues. CDR1 and CDR2 from the germline V gene are MNHNS and SASEGT. The CDR3 nucleotides are TGTGCCAGCAGTGAAGGGACAGGGGGCACTGAAGCTTTCTTT. Translated, it gives CASSEGTGGTEAFF.

The chain combines TRBV28 with TRBJ1-2; no definite D call. The germline gives CDR1 MDHEN, CDR2 SYDVKM. Trimming removed 2 bases from V and 1 base from J, with 14 bases in between. This CDR3 spans 16 amino acids. CDR3 region: CASSLLAAQNNYGYTF. In nucleotides, the CDR3 is TGTGCCAGCAGTTTACTGGCAGCGCAGAATAACTATGGCTACACCTTC.

The V call is TRBV5-1, the J call TRBJ1-1; D might be TRBD1 (6 bases). Germline loops: CDR1 SGHRS, CDR2 YFSETQ. V shed 3 bases and J shed 0 bases, with 15 bases lying between them. This CDR3 contains 16 residues. As DNA, the CDR3 is TGCGCCAGCAGCTACTCGACAGGAGCCATGAACACTGAAGCTTTCTTT. Residues: CASSYSTGAMNTEAFF.

The gene calls are TRBV6-4 and TRBJ2-1; the match to TRBD2 covers 10 bases. CDR3 length equals 15 residues. The germline V gene has CDR1 MRHNA and CDR2 SNTAGT. V was pared by 5 bases and J by 9 bases, with 10 bases of the junction left unmatched. The CDR3, as DNA: TGTGCCAGCAGTCCGCTAGCGGGAGATTCGGGTGAGCAGTTCTTC. This translates into CASSPLAGDSGEQFF.

The genes are TRBV5-3 and TRBJ1-1; the match to TRBD1 covers 8 bases. TRBV5-3 is labeled an ORF, and its function is uncertain. The trim removed 3 bases at V and 3 bases at J, leaving 13 bases unmatched. The CDR3 consists of 17 residues. CDR3 in DNA: TGTGCCAGAAGCTGGTCCGTGGGCAGGGGGCAGCACACTGAAGCTTTCTTT. Its protein is CARSWSVGRGQHTEAFF.

This chain links TRBV27 with TRBJ1-2; 9 bases map to TRBD1. This CDR3 is built from 13 residues. The junction had 6 bases not matched to a gene; V was cut back by 6 bases and J by 7 bases. Germline V CDR1 and CDR2: MNHEY, SMNVEV (reference sequence). The CDR3 here is CASRRQGVGGYTF. The CDR3 DNA follows: TGTGCCAGCAGACGACAGGGGGTCGGTGGCTACACCTTC.